The 9 T cell receptor beta chains below come from one sample, sequenced in a study of blood T cell repertoires in COVID-19. The data were produced by immunoSEQ multiplex PCR, yet TCRdb's version contains in-frame clones alone and is incomplete. This sample has 40,000 to 45,000 clones, with 70% to 90% found just once. Material for sequencing was peripheral blood. Receptors were obtained from a human donor in a cohort sampled during active COVID-19.

This chain connects TRBV5-5 to TRBJ2-2; TRBD2 might be the D (5 bases). This CDR3 is built from 13 residues. Germline V lookup: CDR1 SGHKS, CDR2 YYEKEE (reference sequence). V was shortened by 3 bases and J by 4 bases, with 7 bases between the two germline ends. CDR3 region: CASSWTGTGELFF. Here the CDR3 DNA reads TGTGCCAGCAGCTGGACTGGCACCGGGGAGCTGTTTTTT.

This sequence joins TRBV5-5 and TRBJ2-2, with D unresolved. CDR1 is SGHKS and CDR2 is YYEKEE in the germline V gene (reference sequence). V was pared by 2 bases and J by 0 bases, with 11 bases between. The length of the CDR3 is 16 residues. The CDR3 spells CASSLGWAANTGELFF. The CDR3 DNA follows: TGTGCCAGCAGCTTAGGTTGGGCAGCGAACACCGGGGAGCTGTTTTTT.

This clone has a handful of counts. The chain has TRBV4-2 and TRBJ2-7; TRBD2 might be the D (6 bases). The CDR3 sequence is 16 residues long. Germline CDR1 and CDR2: LGHNA and YNFKEQ. Trimming shortened V by 1 base and J by 2 bases, and 15 bases separated the two germline ends. CDR3 amino acids: CASSQAGETETYEQYF. In nucleotides, the CDR3 is TGTGCCAGCAGCCAAGCGGGGGAGACAGAGACCTACGAGCAGTACTTC.

The genes are TRBV28 and TRBJ2-7; 11 bases are shared with TRBD1. Germline values: CDR1 MDHEN, CDR2 SYDVKM. Trimming at V came to 0 bases and at J to 7 bases, leaving 8 bases not matched to a gene. The CDR3 covers 16 residues. CDR3 bases: TGTGCCAGCAGTTTATGGAAAGGACAGGGGGCGCGTGAGCAGTACTTC. Its protein is CASSLWKGQGAREQYF.

This clone was observed a handful of times. J is TRBJ1-5 and V is TRBV27, with 10 bases fitting TRBD1. V shed 3 bases, J shed 7 bases, and the junction held 9 bases outside the gene matches. The germline CDR1 and CDR2 sequences are MNHEY and SMNVEV (reference sequence). This CDR3 comprises 16 residues. The CDR3 DNA reads as TGTGCCAGCAGTTTCTCCGGGACAGGGGTTCGACAGCCCCAGCATTTT. Translated: CASSFSGTGVRQPQHF.

J is TRBJ2-7 and V is TRBV11-2, with 9 bases fitting TRBD1. CDR3 length equals 14 residues. Per germline, CDR1 SGHAT and CDR2 FQNNGV. Trimming took 4 bases from V and 0 from J; bases not matched to a gene: 1. The CDR3 coding sequence is TGTGCCAGCAGCTCGGGACAGGGCTCCTACGAGCAGTACTTC. Its translation is CASSSGQGSYEQYF.

The V and J genes are TRBV9 and TRBJ2-3; D may be TRBD1 (6 bases). The CDR3 covers 15 residues. V lost 3 bases and J lost 2, with 13 bases in between. Germline CDR1 is SGDLS and CDR2 is YYNGEE. CDR3 sequence (DNA): TGTGCCAGCAGCGATACGGGACATAACACAGATACGCAGTATTTT. It is translated as CASSDTGHNTDTQYF.

The chain links TRBV11-2 to TRBJ2-1; a possible D gene is TRBD2 (5 bases). The germline V gene has CDR1 SGHAT and CDR2 FQNNGV. This CDR3 contains 15 residues. With 3 bases removed from V and 7 bases from J, the gap between germline ends came to 16 bases. The chain's CDR3 is CASSFFGDSGNEQFF. The CDR3 bases are TGTGCCAGCAGCTTCTTCGGAGACTCGGGAAATGAGCAGTTCTTC.

The gene calls are TRBV5-4 and TRBJ2-1; TRBD2 aligns across 10 bases. Germline V gene lookup returns CDR1 SGHNT and CDR2 YYREEE (reference sequence). The V and J ends lost 0 bases and 6 bases, in that order; junction bases with no gene match: 12. This CDR3 is built from 18 residues. The CDR3 nucleotides read TGTGCCAGCAGCTTGGGGGGGCCGGCTAGCGGGAGCGGCAATGAGCAGTTCTTC. Amino acids: CASSLGGPASGSGNEQFF.